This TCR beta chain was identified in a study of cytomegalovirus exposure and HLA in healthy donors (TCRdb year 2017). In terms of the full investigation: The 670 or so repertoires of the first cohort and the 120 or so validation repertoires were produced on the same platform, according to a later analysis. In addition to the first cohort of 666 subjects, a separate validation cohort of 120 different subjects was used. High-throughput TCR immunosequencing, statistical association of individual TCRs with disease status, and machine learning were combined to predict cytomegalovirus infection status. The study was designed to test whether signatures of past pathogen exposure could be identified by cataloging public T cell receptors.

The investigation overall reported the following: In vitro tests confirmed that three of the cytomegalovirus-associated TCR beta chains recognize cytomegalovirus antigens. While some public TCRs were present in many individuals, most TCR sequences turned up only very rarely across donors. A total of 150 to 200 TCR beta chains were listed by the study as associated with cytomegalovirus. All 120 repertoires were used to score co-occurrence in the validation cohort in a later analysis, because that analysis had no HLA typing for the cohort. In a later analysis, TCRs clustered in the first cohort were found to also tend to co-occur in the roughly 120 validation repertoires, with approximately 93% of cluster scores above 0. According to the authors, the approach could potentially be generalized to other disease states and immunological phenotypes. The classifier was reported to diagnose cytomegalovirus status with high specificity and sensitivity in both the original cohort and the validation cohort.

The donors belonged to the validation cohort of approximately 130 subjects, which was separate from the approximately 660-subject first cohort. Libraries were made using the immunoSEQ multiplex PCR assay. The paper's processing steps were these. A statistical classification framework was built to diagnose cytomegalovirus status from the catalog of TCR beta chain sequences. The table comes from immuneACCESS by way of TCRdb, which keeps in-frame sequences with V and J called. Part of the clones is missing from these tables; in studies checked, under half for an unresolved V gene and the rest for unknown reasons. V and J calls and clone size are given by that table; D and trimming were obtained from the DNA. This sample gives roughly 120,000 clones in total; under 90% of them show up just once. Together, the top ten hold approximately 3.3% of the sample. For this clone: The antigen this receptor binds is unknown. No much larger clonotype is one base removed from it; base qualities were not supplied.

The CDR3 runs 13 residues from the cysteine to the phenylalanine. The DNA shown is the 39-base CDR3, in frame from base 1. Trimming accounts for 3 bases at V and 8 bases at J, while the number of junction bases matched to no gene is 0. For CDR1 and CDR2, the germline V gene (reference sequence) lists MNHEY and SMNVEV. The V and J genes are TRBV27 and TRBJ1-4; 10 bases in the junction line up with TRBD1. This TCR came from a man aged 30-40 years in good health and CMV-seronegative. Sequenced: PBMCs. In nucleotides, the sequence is TGTGCCAGCAGTTTGACAGGGGGCGAAAAACTGTTTTTT. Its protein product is CASSLTGGEKLFF.